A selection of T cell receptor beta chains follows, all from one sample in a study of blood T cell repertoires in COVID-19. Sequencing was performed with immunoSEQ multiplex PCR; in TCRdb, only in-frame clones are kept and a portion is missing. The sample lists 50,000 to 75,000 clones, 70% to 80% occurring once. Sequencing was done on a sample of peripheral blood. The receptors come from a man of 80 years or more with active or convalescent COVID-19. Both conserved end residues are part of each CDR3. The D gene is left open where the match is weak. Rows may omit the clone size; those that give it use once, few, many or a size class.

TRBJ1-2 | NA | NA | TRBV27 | CASSFTRAGRGYTF | TGTGCCAGCAGTTTTACTCGGGCAGGGCGAGGCTACACCTTC
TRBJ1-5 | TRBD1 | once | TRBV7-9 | CASSADRGQPQHF | TGTGCCAGCAGCGCCGACAGGGGTCAGCCCCAGCATTTT
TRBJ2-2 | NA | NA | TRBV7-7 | CASSLVGAGELFF | TGTGCCAGCAGCTTGGTGGGCGCCGGGGAGCTGTTTTTT
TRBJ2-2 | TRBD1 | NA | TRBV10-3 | CAINPGQGPGELFF | TGTGCCATTAACCCGGGACAGGGTCCCGGGGAGCTGTTTTTT
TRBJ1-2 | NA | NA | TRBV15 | CATSRDHAGIYGYTF | TGTGCCACCAGCAGAGATCATGCAGGGATTTATGGCTACACCTTC
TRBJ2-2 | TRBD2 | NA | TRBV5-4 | CASSLVLAGVPGELFF | TGTGCCAGCAGCTTGGTTCTAGCGGGAGTGCCCGGGGAGCTGTTTTTT
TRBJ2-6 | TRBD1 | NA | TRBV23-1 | CASSQGAGTGGVGANVLTF | TGCGCCAGCAGTCAAGGGGCCGGGACAGGGGGTGTTGGGGCCAACGTCCTGACTTTC
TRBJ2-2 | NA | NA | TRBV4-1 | CASSQDALTGELFF | TGCGCCAGCAGCCAAGATGCGTTAACCGGGGAGCTGTTTTTT
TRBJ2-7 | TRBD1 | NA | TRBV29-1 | CSAGGTGHEQYF | TGCAGCGCCGGAGGGACAGGGCACGAGCAGTACTTC
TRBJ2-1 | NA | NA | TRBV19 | CASSPNLLVGINEQFF | TGTGCCAGTAGTCCCAACCTACTAGTGGGAATCAATGAGCAGTTCTTC
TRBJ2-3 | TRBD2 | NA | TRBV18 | CASSQIGRDTQYF | TGTGCCAGCTCCCAAATCGGGAGGGATACGCAGTATTTT
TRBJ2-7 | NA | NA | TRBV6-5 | CASSYSASGLLYEQYF | TGTGCCAGCAGTTACTCGGCCTCGGGACTCCTCTACGAGCAGTACTTC
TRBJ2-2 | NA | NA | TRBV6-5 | CASSYPTTGGELFF | TGTGCCAGCAGTTACCCTACTACCGGCGGGGAGCTGTTTTTT
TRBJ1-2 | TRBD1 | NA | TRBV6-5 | CASSYRGQADTF | TGTGCCAGCAGTTACAGAGGACAGGCTGACACCTTC
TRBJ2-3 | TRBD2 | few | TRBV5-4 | CASSASGRARGTDTQYF | TGTGCCAGCAGCGCTAGCGGGAGGGCCCGGGGCACAGATACGCAGTATTTT
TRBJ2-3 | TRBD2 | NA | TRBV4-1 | CASSQPRGLAGKSSTDTQYF | TGCGCCAGCAGCCAGCCCCGAGGACTAGCGGGGAAATCTAGCACAGATACGCAGTATTTT
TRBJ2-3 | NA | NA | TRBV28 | CASSGGQDTDTQYF | TGTGCCAGCAGCGGGGGGCAGGACACAGATACGCAGTATTTT
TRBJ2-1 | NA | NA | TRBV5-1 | CASSLGDTYNEQFF | TGCGCCAGCAGCTTGGGAGATACCTACAATGAGCAGTTCTTC
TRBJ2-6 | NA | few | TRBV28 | CASSGSPAGANVLTF | TGTGCCAGCAGTGGTAGTCCTGCCGGGGCCAACGTCCTGACTTTC
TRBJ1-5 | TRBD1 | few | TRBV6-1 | CASSEAGQGRQPQHF | TGTGCCAGCAGTGAAGCGGGACAGGGGAGACAGCCCCAGCATTTT
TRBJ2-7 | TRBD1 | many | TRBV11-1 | CASSFRDRGVYEQYF | TGTGCCAGCAGCTTCCGGGACAGGGGTGTATACGAGCAGTACTTC
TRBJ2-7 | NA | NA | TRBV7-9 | CASSLSRLGHEQYF | TGTGCCAGCAGCTTAAGTAGACTAGGCCACGAGCAGTACTTC
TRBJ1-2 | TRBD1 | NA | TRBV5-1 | CASSLAWDRKGYAF | TGCGCCAGCAGCTTGGCGTGGGACAGGAAAGGCTACGCCTTC
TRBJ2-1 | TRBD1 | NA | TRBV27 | CASKRTGGSNEQFF | TGTGCCAGCAAAAGGACAGGGGGAAGTAATGAGCAGTTCTTC
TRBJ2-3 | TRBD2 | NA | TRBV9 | CASSVVAGGHGDTQYF | TGTGCCAGCAGCGTAGTTGCGGGAGGGCATGGAGATACGCAGTATTTT
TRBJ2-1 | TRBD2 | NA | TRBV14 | CASSISGSSYNEQFF | TGTGCCAGCAGCATTAGCGGGAGCTCCTACAATGAGCAGTTCTTC
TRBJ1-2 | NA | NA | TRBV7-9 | CASSQGLFNYGYTF | TGTGCCAGCAGCCAGGGGCTATTTAACTATGGCTACACCTTC
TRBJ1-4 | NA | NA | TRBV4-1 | CASTKGGVDEKLFF | TGCGCCAGCACCAAAGGGGGTGTTGATGAAAAACTGTTTTTT
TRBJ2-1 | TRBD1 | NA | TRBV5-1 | CASSKGQDYNEQFF | TGCGCCAGCAGCAAGGGACAGGATTACAATGAGCAGTTCTTC
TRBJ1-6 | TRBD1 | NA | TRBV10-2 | CASRQGTDSSYNSPLHF | TGCGCCAGCAGACAGGGGACCGACAGCTCCTATAATTCACCCCTCCACTTT
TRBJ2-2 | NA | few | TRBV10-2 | CASSVKLQGLTGELFF | TGCGCCAGCAGTGTTAAACTTCAGGGACTCACCGGGGAGCTGTTTTTT